This T cell receptor (beta chain) was identified in a study of cytomegalovirus exposure and HLA in healthy donors. As for the study in general: Per a later analysis, the 550 to 850 first-cohort and more than 100 validation repertoires shared one platform.

Broader study findings: The listing of roughly 160 TCR beta chains classed them as cytomegalovirus-associated. In the 120 validation repertoires, 85% to 95% of cluster scores exceeded 0, per a later analysis.

CDR1 SGHTA and CDR2 FQGNSA come from the germline V gene. There are 16 residues in the CDR3. The V end lost 0 bases, the J end lost 4 bases, and 13 bases lay between the germline ends. Using immunoSEQ multiplex PCR, the repertoire was profiled, and TCRdb retains in-frame clones only, with some absent. The sample lists approximately 150,000 clones; around 90% were seen once. The donors were members of the validation cohort comprising over a hundred subjects, separate from the roughly 670-subject first cohort. The table lists this clone with a count of one. Antigen: not known. This TCR came from a woman younger than 30 in good health and CMV-seropositive. The material sequenced was PBMCs. The genes are TRBV7-2 and TRBJ2-1; D is uncertain. The chain's CDR3 is CASSLAPRAGYNEQFF. The CDR3 region has the DNA TGTGCCAGCAGCTTAGCGCCTCGAGCCGGGTACAATGAGCAGTTCTTC.